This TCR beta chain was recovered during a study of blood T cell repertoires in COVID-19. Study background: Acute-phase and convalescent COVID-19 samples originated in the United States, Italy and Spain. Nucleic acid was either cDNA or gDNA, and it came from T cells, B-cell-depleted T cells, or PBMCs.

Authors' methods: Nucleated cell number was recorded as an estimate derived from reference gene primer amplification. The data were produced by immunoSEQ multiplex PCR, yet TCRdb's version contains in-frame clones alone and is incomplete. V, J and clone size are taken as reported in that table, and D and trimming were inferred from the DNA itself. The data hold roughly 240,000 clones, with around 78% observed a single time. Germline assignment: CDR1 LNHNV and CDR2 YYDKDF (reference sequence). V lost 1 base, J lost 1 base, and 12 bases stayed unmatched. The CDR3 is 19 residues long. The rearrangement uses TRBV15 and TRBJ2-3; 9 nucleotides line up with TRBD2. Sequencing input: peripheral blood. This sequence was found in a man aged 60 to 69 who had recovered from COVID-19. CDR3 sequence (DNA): TGTGCCACCAGCAGAGGAAGAGCGGGGGGTTTGCGGGGCACAGATACGCAGTATTTT. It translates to CATSRGRAGGLRGTDTQYF.